Sequencing of this TCR beta chain was carried out in a study of T cells after yellow fever vaccination. Trimming cost V 3 bases and J 4 bases, with 10 bases left between them. Germline values: CDR1 KGHSY, CDR2 FQNENV. The CDR3 extends over 13 amino acids. MiXCR was run by TCRdb on the 5' RACE reads, yielding one entry per CDR3 protein. The sample lists 350,000 to 550,000 distinct CDR3 sequences; around 19% were seen once. In regard to this clonotype: Its antigen is unidentified.

Findings of the study overall: Re-detected after boosting: most primary clones, almost 98% of CD4 and roughly 88% of CD8. Researchers report a weaker secondary response that nonetheless peaked faster, day 5 versus 15.

This rearrangement joins TRBV16 to TRBJ2-7; D might be TRBD1 (6 bases). Sequencing was performed on PBMCs, taken before the yellow fever booster vaccination. The receptor was derived from a man younger than 35 who received the YFV17D yellow fever vaccine. The CDR3 coding sequence is TGTGCCAGCAGCCAGAGAGACAGGTACGAGCAGTACTTC. Its protein product is CASSQRDRYEQYF.